The subject of this entry is one T cell receptor beta chain. PCR employed 60 Vbeta and 13 Jbeta primers. Repertoires were generated with immunoSEQ multiplex PCR, while TCRdb's copy carries only in-frame clones and drops some. Of roughly 200,000 clones in the sample, 77% were seen once. This record comes from a study of cytomegalovirus exposure and HLA in healthy donors. Trimming took 1 base from V and 4 from J, leaving 13 bases between them. CDR1 SGHTA and CDR2 FQGNSA come from the germline V gene. The CDR3 spans 15 residues. The clonotype was recovered from a woman aged 55-70 years in good health and CMV-seropositive. The chain has TRBV7-2 and TRBJ2-5, with TRBD2 as a possible D gene (6 bases). Specimen: PBMCs. The CDR3 sequence is CASSLVGGGGETQYF. CDR3 DNA sequence: TGTGCCAGCAGCTTAGTGGGGGGAGGTGGAGAGACCCAGTACTTC.